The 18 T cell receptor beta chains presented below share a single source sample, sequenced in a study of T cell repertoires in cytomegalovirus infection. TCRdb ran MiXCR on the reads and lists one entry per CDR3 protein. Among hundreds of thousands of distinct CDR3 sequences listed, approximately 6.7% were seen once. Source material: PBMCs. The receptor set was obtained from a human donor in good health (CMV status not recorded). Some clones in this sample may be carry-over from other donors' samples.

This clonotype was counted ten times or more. CDR3 region: CASSLDGGLVGYGYTF. CDR3 coding DNA: TGTGCCAGCAGCTTAGATGGGGGCTTAGTCGGTTATGGCTACACCTTC. The J gene is TRBJ1-2, the V gene TRBV7-2; tentatively, D is TRBD1 (6 bases). Trimming left V 1 base short and J 5 bases short, with 17 bases between. The CDR3 runs 16 residues. CDR1 and CDR2 from the germline V gene are SGHTA and FQGNSA. The variable domain in full, completed from reference TRBV7-2 and TRBJ1-2, reads GAGVSQSPSNKVTEKGKDVELRCDPISGHTALYWYRQSLGQGLEFLIYFQGNSAPDKSGLPSDRFSAERTGGSVSTLTIQRTQQEDSAVYLCASSLDGGLVGYGYTFGSGTRLTVV.

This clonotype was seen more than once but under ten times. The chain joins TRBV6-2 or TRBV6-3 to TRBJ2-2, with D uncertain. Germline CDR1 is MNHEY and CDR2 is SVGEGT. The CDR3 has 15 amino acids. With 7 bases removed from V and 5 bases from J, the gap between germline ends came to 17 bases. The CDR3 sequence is CASTTSRSRTGELFF. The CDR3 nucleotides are TGTGCCAGCACCACTTCAAGATCCCGAACCGGGGAGCTGTTTTTT.

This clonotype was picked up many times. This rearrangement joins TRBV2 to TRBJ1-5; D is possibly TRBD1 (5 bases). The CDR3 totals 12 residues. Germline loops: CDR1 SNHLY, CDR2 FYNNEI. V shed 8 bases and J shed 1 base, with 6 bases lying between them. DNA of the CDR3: TGTGCCAGCGGGACGAGCAATCAGCCCCAGCATTTT. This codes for CASGTSNQPQHF.

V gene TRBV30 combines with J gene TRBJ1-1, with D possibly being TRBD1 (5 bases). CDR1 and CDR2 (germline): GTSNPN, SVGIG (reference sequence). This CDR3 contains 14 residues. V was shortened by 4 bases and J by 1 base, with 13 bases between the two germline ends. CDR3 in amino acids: CAWIPDGQNTEAFF. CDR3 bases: TGTGCCTGGATCCCGGACGGACAGAACACTGAAGCTTTCTTT.

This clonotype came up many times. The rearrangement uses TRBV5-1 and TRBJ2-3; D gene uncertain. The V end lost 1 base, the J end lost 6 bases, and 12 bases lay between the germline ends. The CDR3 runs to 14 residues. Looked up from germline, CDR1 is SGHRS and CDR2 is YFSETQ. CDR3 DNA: TGCGCCAGCAGCTTGACCCCCACGCCGGATACGCAGTATTTT. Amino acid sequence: CASSLTPTPDTQYF.

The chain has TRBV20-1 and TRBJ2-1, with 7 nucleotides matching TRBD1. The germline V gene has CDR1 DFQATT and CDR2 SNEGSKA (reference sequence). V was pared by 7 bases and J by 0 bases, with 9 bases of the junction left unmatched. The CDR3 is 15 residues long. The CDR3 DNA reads TGCAGTGGAGAGACAGGGCTGAGCTCCTACAATGAGCAGTTCTTC. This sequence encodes CSGETGLSSYNEQFF.

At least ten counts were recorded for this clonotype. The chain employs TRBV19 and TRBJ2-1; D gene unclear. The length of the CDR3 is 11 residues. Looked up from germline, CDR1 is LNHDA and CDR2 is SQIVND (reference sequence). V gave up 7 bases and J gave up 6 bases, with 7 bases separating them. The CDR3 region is CASMVRNEQFF. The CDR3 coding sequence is TGTGCCAGTATGGTTCGCAATGAGCAGTTCTTC.

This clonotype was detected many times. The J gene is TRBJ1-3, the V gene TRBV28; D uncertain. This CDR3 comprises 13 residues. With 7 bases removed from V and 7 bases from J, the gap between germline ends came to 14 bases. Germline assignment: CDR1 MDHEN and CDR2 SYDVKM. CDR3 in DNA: TGTGCCAGCAAGGTTCAAGCGAGGAACACCATATATTTT. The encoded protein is CASKVQARNTIYF.

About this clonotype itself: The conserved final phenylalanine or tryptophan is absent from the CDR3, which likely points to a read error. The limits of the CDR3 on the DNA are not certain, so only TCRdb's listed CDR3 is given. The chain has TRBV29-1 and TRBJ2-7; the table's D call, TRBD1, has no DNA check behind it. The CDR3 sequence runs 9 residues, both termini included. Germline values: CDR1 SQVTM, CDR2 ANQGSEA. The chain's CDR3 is CSVAPGTGL.

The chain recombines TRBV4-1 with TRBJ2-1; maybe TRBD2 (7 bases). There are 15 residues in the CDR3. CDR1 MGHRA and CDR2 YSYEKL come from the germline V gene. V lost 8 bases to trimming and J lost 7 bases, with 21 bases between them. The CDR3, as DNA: TGCGCCAGCCGGGGGGCGGCGGGGATAACGAATGAGCAGTTCTTC. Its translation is CASRGAAGITNEQFF.

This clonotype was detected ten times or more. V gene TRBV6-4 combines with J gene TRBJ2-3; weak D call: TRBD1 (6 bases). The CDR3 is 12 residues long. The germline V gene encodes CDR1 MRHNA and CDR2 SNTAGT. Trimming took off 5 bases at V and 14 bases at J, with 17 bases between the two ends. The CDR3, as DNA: TGTGCCAGCAGTACACCCAGGGGAAGTCTGTATTTT. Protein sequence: CASSTPRGSLYF.

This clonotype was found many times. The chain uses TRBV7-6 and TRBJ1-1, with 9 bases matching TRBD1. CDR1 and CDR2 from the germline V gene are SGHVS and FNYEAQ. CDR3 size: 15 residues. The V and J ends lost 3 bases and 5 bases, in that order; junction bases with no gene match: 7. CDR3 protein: CASSLEGTGQTEAFF. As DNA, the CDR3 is TGTGCCAGCAGCTTGGAGGGGACAGGGCAAACTGAAGCTTTCTTT.

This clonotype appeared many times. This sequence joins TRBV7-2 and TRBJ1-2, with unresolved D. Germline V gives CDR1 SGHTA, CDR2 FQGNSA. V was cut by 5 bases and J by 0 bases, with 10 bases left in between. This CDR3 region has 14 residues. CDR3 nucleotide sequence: TGTGCCAGCAGCGTAGACCCAGCTAACTATGGCTACACCTTC. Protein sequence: CASSVDPANYGYTF.

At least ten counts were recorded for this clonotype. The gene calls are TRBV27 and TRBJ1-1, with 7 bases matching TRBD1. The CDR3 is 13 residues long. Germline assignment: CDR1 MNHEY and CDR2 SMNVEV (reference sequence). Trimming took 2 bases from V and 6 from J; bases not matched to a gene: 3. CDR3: CASSLSRGSEAFF. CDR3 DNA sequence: TGTGCCAGCAGTTTAAGCAGGGGGTCTGAAGCTTTCTTT.

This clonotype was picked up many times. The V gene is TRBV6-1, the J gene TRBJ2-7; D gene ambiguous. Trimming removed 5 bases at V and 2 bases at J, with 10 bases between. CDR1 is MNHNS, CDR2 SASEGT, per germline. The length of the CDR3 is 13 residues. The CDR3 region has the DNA TGTGCCAGCAGTCCCAAAAGACCCTACGAGCAGTACTTC. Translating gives CASSPKRPYEQYF.

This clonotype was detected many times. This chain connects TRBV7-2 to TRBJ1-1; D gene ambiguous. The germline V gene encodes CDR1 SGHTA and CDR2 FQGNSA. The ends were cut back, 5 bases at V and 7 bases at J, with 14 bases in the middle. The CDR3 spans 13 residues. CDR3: CASSQPFRGEAFF. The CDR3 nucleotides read TGTGCCAGCAGCCAACCCTTTCGCGGTGAAGCTTTCTTT.

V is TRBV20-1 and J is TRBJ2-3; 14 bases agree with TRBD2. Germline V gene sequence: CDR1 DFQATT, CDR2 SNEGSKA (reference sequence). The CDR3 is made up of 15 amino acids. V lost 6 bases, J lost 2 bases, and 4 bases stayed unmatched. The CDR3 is CSARLAGGDTDTQYF. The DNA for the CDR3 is TGCAGTGCCCGACTAGCGGGGGGGGACACAGATACGCAGTATTTT.

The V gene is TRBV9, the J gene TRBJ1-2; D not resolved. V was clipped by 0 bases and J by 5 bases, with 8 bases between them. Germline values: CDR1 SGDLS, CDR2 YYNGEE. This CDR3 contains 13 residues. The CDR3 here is CASSVGDGYGYTF. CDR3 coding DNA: TGTGCCAGCAGCGTAGGAGACGGGTATGGCTACACCTTC.